This T cell receptor beta chain was observed in a study of vaccination and CD4 T cells after COVID-19 (dated by TCRdb to between 2021 and 2024). In terms of the full investigation: Convalescent patients had a positive SARS-CoV-2 result on nasal swab PCR, and of these patients, nine had mild disease and one had severe disease. Post-vaccine blood samples were taken a median of 72 days after the second vaccine dose, with a range of about 14 to 241 days. In roughly eleven COVID-19 convalescent patients and a few infection-naive healthy vaccine recipients, the spike-specific CD4+ TCR repertoire before mRNA vaccination was compared with the repertoire after mRNA vaccination. Post-COVID blood samples from convalescent patients were collected a median of around 100 days after diagnosis, with a range of 35 to 161 days. The convalescent cohort comprised six males and four females, including two Hispanic individuals, seven Caucasians, two Asians and one multiracial person. For stimulating the cultures, overlapping spike peptide pools were used, derived from SARS-CoV-2 as well as from the common cold coronaviruses HCoV-NL63, HCoV-OC43 and HCoV-229E. As controls, cultures received a CEFX viral epitope pool (the positive control), an HIV-1 Nef peptide pool (the negative control), or no peptide at all. Two doses of either the Pfizer-BioNTech BNT162b2 vaccine (n=8) or the Moderna mRNA-1273 vaccine (n=2) were administered to participants. General study outcomes and caveats: The number of convalescent patients in the study was relatively small, and the study did not examine early timepoints following natural infection. Among the post-vaccine SARS-CoV-2-reactive clones in convalescent patients, a median around 90% showed up only after vaccination, which suggests vaccine-specific priming. Although the median number of SARS-CoV-2-reactive clonotypes went up from fewer than 25 after infection to roughly 40 after vaccination, the increase was not significant. Of the vaccine-specific clones found in convalescent patients, nearly all (304 of 307) were mono-reactive for SARS-CoV-2 spike instead of being cross-reactive with common cold coronaviruses.

This clonotype occurred a few times. Its binding antigen is unknown. Nothing much larger sits one base from this clone, and base qualities are not available. Library preparation was by PCR. TCR sequencing of DNA from cultured CD4+ T cells used the Oncomine TCR Beta short-read assay at the Johns Hopkins FTIC core. The QIAamp micro DNA kit was used to extract genomic DNA from the cultured CD4+ T cells. Oncomine TCR Beta libraries made from cultured CD4+ T cells were pooled using unique dual indexes and sequenced on an Illumina iSeq 100. The authors processed their data as follows. Non-productive sequences were removed, and CDR3s that did not start with C, did not end with F or W, or were shorter than 7 amino acids were discarded. Antigen-specific clonotypes were identified with the MANAFEST web application by comparing peptide-stimulated wells with reference and other culture wells. For a clone to be called positive, the clone needed an FDR below 0.05, an odds ratio above 5, and a productive frequency above 0.1% in at least two of three replicate wells. Cross-reactive clonotypes were defined as significantly expanded in both SARS-CoV-2 spike wells and at least one common cold coronavirus spike condition. Levenshtein distances (stringdist) and unrooted phylogenetic trees (ape) in R version 3.6.1 were used to assess CDR3 homology. Using fastp at Q25 and MiXCR, TCRdb reprocessed the public reads and kept productive beta chains. Each CDR3 protein appears once, grouped with its most common genes and DNA. TCRdb, not the authors, supplied the V and J calls. This sample holds approximately 15,000 distinct CDR3 sequences; 25% to 35% were observed only once. Roughly 17% of the sample is held by the ten biggest clonotypes.

Trimming costs V 2 bases and J 0 bases, and their ends lie 15 bases apart. Based on the germline V gene (reference sequence), the CDR1 and CDR2 sequences are DFQATT and SNEGSKA. The CDR3 covers 16 residues, taking in both the cysteine and the phenylalanine. CDR3 DNA only is kept here, 48 bases in frame from base 1. The sample's treatment or condition label is to be understood as: approximately nine-day PBMC culture with coronavirus spike peptide pools or control peptides (ViraFEST assay). The ViraFEST assay, used in the study, expanded antigen-specific T cells with peptide pools and then identified the expanded clonotypes through TCR sequencing. Positive SARS-CoV-2 PCR tests in the convalescent patients dated from March to December 2020, before Alpha, Beta and Delta variants emerged in the United States. Each well held approximately 2 million PBMCs cultured in IMDM containing about 5% human AB serum and roughly 10 IU/ml IL-2, with 8 to 10 ug/ml peptide pools added. Half of the culture medium was replaced with fresh IL-2-containing medium on days 3 and 7. After roughly nine days of culture, CD4+ T cells were isolated by negative selection using the EasySep CD4+ T cell isolation kit. PBMCs were separated from whole blood using Ficoll-Paque Plus gradient centrifugation and then either used fresh or cryopreserved at -140C. Triplicate wells were generally used for each culture condition.

The source of this sequence is a human donor with COVID-19. Sequenced input: cultured CD4+ T cells from blood. The V gene is TRBV20-1 and the J gene is TRBJ2-3; a weak D assignment points to TRBD2 (6 bases agree). The CDR3 in this case is CSARPPGTSSTDTQYF. The bases are TGCAGTGCTAGACCACCCGGGACTTCTAGCACAGATACGCAGTATTTT.